A single sample is the source of the 23 T cell receptor beta chains below, sequenced in a study of a mutant IDH1 vaccine in newly diagnosed glioma. Time point described: week 47, end of study. Each vaccine dose was 300 ug of mutant IDH1 20-mer peptide, with topical imiquimod. Antigen specificity for these receptors is unknown. The assay was immunoSEQ multiplex PCR, and TCRdb's table has in-frame clones only and misses some. The repertoire consists of around 84,000 clones, with roughly four fifths occurring once and the leading ten covering 5% to 6.5%. The source was PBMCs, collected from a glioma patient whose treatment included an IDH1 peptide vaccine. Receptors originate from a man aged 40-49 years with glioma.

The chain has TRBV30 and TRBJ2-5; TRBD2 might be the D (5 bases). Trimming stripped 0 bases from V and 2 bases from J, with 13 bases between. The CDR3 has 15 amino acids. Germline CDR1 reads GTSNPN; CDR2 reads SVGIG (reference sequence). CDR3 amino acids: CAWSVLPSTQETQYF. Written as DNA, the CDR3 is TGTGCCTGGAGTGTACTGCCTAGCACTCAAGAGACCCAGTACTTC.

This chain uses TRBV7-2 with TRBJ1-1; D uncertain. Trimming took off 1 base at V and 3 bases at J, with 15 bases between the two ends. The CDR3 consists of 16 residues. The germline V gene encodes CDR1 SGHTA and CDR2 FQGNSA. This chain's CDR3 is CASSLVATLGYTEAFF. CDR3 bases: TGTGCCAGCAGCTTAGTGGCGACGTTGGGGTACACTGAAGCTTTCTTT. The variable domain in full, completed from reference TRBV7-2 and TRBJ1-1, reads GAGVSQSPSNKVTEKGKDVELRCDPISGHTALYWYRQSLGQGLEFLIYFQGNSAPDKSGLPSDRFSAERTGGSVSTLTIQRTQQEDSAVYLCASSLVATLGYTEAFFGQGTRLTVV.

The genes are TRBV28 and TRBJ1-1; 7 nucleotides align to TRBD1. The V segment lost 6 bases and the J segment 1 base; nucleotides outside the gene matches: 5. The germline CDR1 and CDR2 sequences are MDHEN and SYDVKM. The CDR3 extends over 14 amino acids. The CDR3 region has the DNA TGTGCCAGCAGCCCTGACAGGGAGAACACTGAAGCTTTCTTT. Its protein product is CASSPDRENTEAFF. Together with reference TRBV28 and TRBJ1-1, the CDR3 gives the full variable domain: DVKVTQSSRYLVKRTGEKVFLECVQDMDHENMFWYRQDPGLGLRLIYFSYDVKMKEKGDIPEGYSVSREKKERFSLILESASTNQTSMYLCASSPDRENTEAFFGQGTRLTVV.

The genes are TRBV7-2 and TRBJ1-3; 7 bases align to TRBD1. Germline V lookup: CDR1 SGHTA, CDR2 FQGNSA. The CDR3 covers 20 residues. V lost 0 bases to trimming and J lost 0 bases; unmatched junction nucleotides: 14. The CDR3: CASSLARAAGGANSGNTIYF. In DNA, the CDR3 is TGTGCCAGCAGCTTAGCGCGAGCGGCAGGGGGGGCGAACTCTGGAAACACCATATATTTT.

J is TRBJ2-7 and V is TRBV6-1; TRBD1 matches at 12 bases. CDR1 and CDR2 (germline): MNHNS, SASEGT. This CDR3 has 18 amino acids. V dropped 1 base and J dropped 5; count of bases not matched to a gene: 12. CDR3: CASSEEQGQGAVWDEQYF. CDR3 sequence (DNA): TGTGCCAGCAGTGAAGAGCAGGGACAGGGGGCTGTCTGGGACGAGCAGTACTTC.

CDR3 residues: CASSQDRGRGYTF. For the CDR3, the DNA is TGTGCCAGCAGCCAAGACAGGGGGAGGGGCTACACCTTC. V is TRBV7-8 and J is TRBJ1-2; 9 positions agree with TRBD1. Germline assignment: CDR1 SGHVS and CDR2 FQNEAQ. CDR3 size: 13 residues. Trimming cost V 5 bases and J 8 bases; bases outside gene matches: 6.

This chain connects TRBV21-1 to TRBJ2-7; the D segment call TRBD1 is taken from the table without a DNA check. TRBV21-1 counts as a pseudogene. The CDR3 is made up of 16 amino acids. The CDR3 nucleotides are TGTGCCAGCAGCAAAGAGGGACAGGCGTTATCCTACGAGCAGTACTTC. It codes for CASSKEGQALSYEQYF.

The chain joins TRBV6-6 to TRBJ2-5; D is perhaps TRBD1 (7 bases). V lost 6 bases and J 7 bases, leaving 18 bases between the germline ends. The V gene's germline CDR1 is MNHNY and CDR2 SVGAGI (reference sequence). The CDR3 runs 14 residues. CDR3 nucleotides: TGTGCCAGCAGCCCCGGGCAGGGGGGAGCGACCCAGTACTTC. Residues: CASSPGQGGATQYF.

The rearrangement uses TRBV7-9 and TRBJ1-2; 9 positions match TRBD1. This CDR3 comprises 15 residues. J gave up 2 bases and V 1 base, and 2 bases lay outside the gene matches. Germline CDR1 and CDR2: SEHNR and FQNEAQ (reference sequence). CDR3 amino acids: CASSLGQGVNYGYTF. CDR3 nucleotide sequence: TGTGCCAGCAGCTTAGGACAGGGGGTAAACTATGGCTACACCTTC.

This clone was detected a few times. One end of the junction fails to match germline, which may point to a read error. In the same sample, other DNA sequences code for this CDR3. The V and J genes are TRBV10-2 and TRBJ1-5; D is uncertain. The V gene's germline CDR1 is WSHSY and CDR2 SAAADI. The CDR3 covers 15 residues. CDR3 in amino acids: CASSESGGRNQPQHF. In DNA form, the CDR3 reads TGCGCCAGCAGCGAGTCAGGTGGACGCAATCAGCCCCAGCATTTT.

The chain employs TRBV4-3 and TRBJ2-2, with 8 bases identical to TRBD2. CDR3 length: 19 amino acids. Looked up from germline, CDR1 is LGHNA and CDR2 is YSLEER. J lost 2 bases, V lost 0 bases, and 11 bases had no gene match. The CDR3 here is CASSQDGGVKGRNTGELFF. As DNA, the CDR3 is TGCGCCAGCAGCCAAGACGGGGGGGTGAAGGGACGCAACACCGGGGAGCTGTTTTTT.

This chain links TRBV6-6 with TRBJ2-2, with 7 bases fitting TRBD1. This CDR3 spans 14 amino acids. Trimming at V came to 3 bases and at J to 6 bases, leaving 4 bases not matched to a gene. The germline V gene encodes CDR1 MNHNY and CDR2 SVGAGI (reference sequence). CDR3: CASSYLQGAGELFF. The CDR3 DNA follows: TGTGCCAGCAGTTATTTGCAGGGGGCCGGGGAGCTGTTTTTT.

This clone has just a few counts. The chain uses TRBV7-2 and TRBJ1-4, with D perhaps matching TRBD1 (6 bases). Trimming cost V 2 bases and J 5 bases, with 12 bases left between them. This CDR3 has 15 amino acids. Germline V CDR1 and CDR2: SGHTA, FQGNSA. The CDR3 spells CASSLIQGTNEKLFF. CDR3 nucleotides: TGTGCCAGCAGCTTAATACAGGGAACCAATGAAAAACTGTTTTTT.

The V gene is TRBV11-2, the J gene TRBJ1-4; D not certain. Per germline, CDR1 SGHAT and CDR2 FQNNGV. This CDR3 contains 16 residues. Trimming pared 1 base from V and 7 bases from J, leaving 16 bases between. The CDR3 protein is CASSLVGWEKGEKLFF. CDR3 sequence (DNA): TGTGCCAGCAGCTTAGTCGGATGGGAGAAGGGTGAAAAACTGTTTTTT.

This sequence joins TRBV7-2 and TRBJ2-7, with TRBD1 identical over 9 bases. Germline V lookup: CDR1 SGHTA, CDR2 FQGNSA. CDR3 length equals 18 residues. The junction had 16 bases not matched to a gene; V was cut back by 5 bases and J by 2 bases. In nucleotides, the CDR3 is TGTGCCAGCAGCCCAGCCGGTACCGGGACAGGGAAAGCCTACGAGCAGTACTTC. Protein: CASSPAGTGTGKAYEQYF.

The chain employs TRBV9 and TRBJ1-4, with 9 positions matching TRBD1. Trimming took 4 bases from V and 9 from J; bases not matched to a gene: 7. Germline CDR1 is SGDLS and CDR2 is YYNGEE. The CDR3 covers 14 residues. This chain's CDR3 is CASSPRTGEKKLFF. The CDR3 DNA reads as TGTGCCAGCAGCCCTCGGACAGGGGAGAAAAAACTGTTTTTT.

The rearrangement links TRBV25-1 to TRBJ2-1; the match to TRBD2 covers 7 bases. The CDR3 is made up of 14 amino acids. Germline V gene data show CDR1 as MGHDK and CDR2 as SYGVNS. Trimming removed 4 bases from V and 9 bases from J; junction bases left unmatched: 9. CDR3 sequence: CASSVSGGDVEQFF. CDR3 nucleotides: TGTGCCAGCAGTGTTTCTGGGGGGGATGTTGAGCAGTTCTTC.

This rearrangement joins TRBV18 to TRBJ2-5; 11 bases fit TRBD1. V gave up 2 bases and J gave up 5 bases; unmatched junction bases: 7. The CDR3 spans 16 residues. The V gene's germline CDR1 is KGHSH and CDR2 LQKENI. CDR3 nucleotides: TGTGCCAGCTCACCATTACGGACAGGGGGCTGGGAGACCCAGTACTTC. Protein: CASSPLRTGGWETQYF.

This chain connects TRBV5-6 to TRBJ2-1; 8 bases are a match to TRBD1. Germline assignment: CDR1 SGHDT and CDR2 YYEEEE. This CDR3 comprises 14 residues. With V trimmed by 3 bases and J by 8 bases, 7 bases remained unmatched. CDR3 coding DNA: TGTGCCAGCAGCTCGGACAGGGTGGGAGATGAGCAGTTCTTC. This translates into CASSSDRVGDEQFF.

The rearrangement uses TRBV7-9 and TRBJ1-4, with a tentative D call TRBD1 (5 bases). Germline V gene data show CDR1 as SEHNR and CDR2 as FQNEAQ (reference sequence). Trimming took 0 bases from V and 8 from J, leaving 10 bases between them. The CDR3 runs to 14 residues. Here the CDR3 DNA reads TGTGCCAGCAGCTTAGCAGGGGCCCGGGAAAAACTGTTTTTT. Translating gives CASSLAGAREKLFF.

This sequence joins TRBV6-1 and TRBJ1-4; D not resolved. The CDR3 loop spans 15 amino acids. The V end lost 3 bases, the J end lost 0 bases, and 8 bases lay between the germline ends. Germline-derived CDR1 and CDR2 are MNHNS and SASEGT. CDR3 residues: CASSDGGTTNEKLFF. The CDR3 DNA sequence: TGTGCCAGCAGTGACGGTGGGACAACTAATGAAAAACTGTTTTTT.

The gene calls are TRBV27 and TRBJ2-3; no firm D call. CDR3 size: 19 residues. Germline values: CDR1 MNHEY, CDR2 SMNVEV (reference sequence). V gave up 8 bases and J gave up 1 base, with 28 bases separating them. CDR3: CASVPSPVRLIDRTDTQYF. The CDR3 coding sequence is TGTGCCAGCGTTCCCAGTCCCGTGCGACTCATTGATCGCACAGATACGCAGTATTTT.

The CDR3 sequence is CASSQDTSGRYNEQFF. The CDR3 DNA sequence: TGTGCCAGCAGCCAAGATACTAGCGGGAGGTACAATGAGCAGTTCTTC. The V gene is TRBV4-2, the J gene TRBJ2-1, with 12 bases that match TRBD2. The length of the CDR3 is 16 residues. Germline V gene data show CDR1 as LGHNA and CDR2 as YNFKEQ. The trim removed 0 bases at V and 4 bases at J, leaving 1 base unmatched.